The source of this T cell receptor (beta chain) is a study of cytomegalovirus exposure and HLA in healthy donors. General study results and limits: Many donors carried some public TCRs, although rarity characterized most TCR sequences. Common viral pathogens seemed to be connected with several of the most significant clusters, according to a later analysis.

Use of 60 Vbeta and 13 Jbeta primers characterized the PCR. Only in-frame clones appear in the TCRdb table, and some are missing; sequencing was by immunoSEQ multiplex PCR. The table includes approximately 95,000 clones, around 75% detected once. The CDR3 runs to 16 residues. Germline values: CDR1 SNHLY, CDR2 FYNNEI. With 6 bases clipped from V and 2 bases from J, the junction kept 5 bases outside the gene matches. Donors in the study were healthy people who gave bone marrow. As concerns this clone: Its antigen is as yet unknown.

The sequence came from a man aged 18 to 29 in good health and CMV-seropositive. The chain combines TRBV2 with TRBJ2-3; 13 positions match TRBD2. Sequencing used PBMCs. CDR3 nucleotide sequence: TGTGCCAGCAGGGCCGGGACTAGCGGGGCCACAGATACGCAGTATTTT. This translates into CASRAGTSGATDTQYF. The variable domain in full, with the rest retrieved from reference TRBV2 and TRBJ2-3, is EPEVTQTPSHQVTQMGQEVILRCVPISNHLYFYWYRQILGQKVEFLVSFYNNEISEKSEIFDDQFSVERPDGSNFTLKIRSTKLEDSAMYFCASRAGTSGATDTQYFGPGTRLTVL.